Listed below are T cell receptor beta chains from one sample, sequenced in a study of T cells in Graves' hyperthyroidism and ophthalmopathy. Each CDR3 protein is one row after TCRdb ran MiXCR on the multiplex PCR reads. Of 35,000 or so distinct CDR3 sequences in the sample, approximately 52% were seen once. The source material was blood. Every receptor here comes from a man aged 35-49 years with Graves' ophthalmopathy. CDR3s include the opening cysteine and the closing phenylalanine or tryptophan. A D gene is named only where the DNA matches it firmly. Rows give clone size only sometimes, using once, few, many, or a class for an expanded clone.

>TRBV11-3|NA|many|TRBJ2-1
TGTGCCAGCAGCTTAGAGGGGCAGGGAGAGCAGTTCTTC
CASSLEGQGEQFF
>TRBV6-4|NA|NA|TRBJ1-1
TGTGCCAGCAGTGGACGAGATGAAGCTTTCTTT
CASSGRDEAFF
>TRBV27|NA|many|TRBJ1-2
TGTGCCAGCAGCCTGACAGGAGCTGGCTACACCTTC
CASSLTGAGYTF
>TRBV9|NA|NA|TRBJ2-3
TGTGCCAGCGGGGGGGCGGTTAGCACAGATACGCAGTATTTT
CASGGAVSTDTQYF
>TRBV7-9|NA|NA|TRBJ2-7
TGTGCCAGCAGCCCTCGAGGGGGGAGCTCCTACGAGCAGTACTTC
CASSPRGGSSYEQYF
>TRBV6-1|NA|once|TRBJ2-5
TGTGCCAGCGGGGGAGGATTCGGGCAAGAGACCCAGTACTTC
CASGGGFGQETQYF
>TRBV5-6|TRBD2|many|TRBJ2-3
TGTGCCAGCAGTGCTGATGGGAGGGTAGGCTCAGATACGCAGTATTTT
CASSADGRVGSDTQYF
>TRBV27|NA|many|TRBJ2-7
TGTGCCAGCAGACTTTCAGGAAACTACGAGCAGTACTTC
CASRLSGNYEQYF
>TRBV25-1|TRBD1|NA|TRBJ2-7
TGTGCCAGCCAGCAGGGGGTTGGTTCCTACGAGCAGTACTTC
CASQQGVGSYEQYF
>TRBV28|NA|many|TRBJ2-5
TGTGCCGGCCGGGACATCCGGAAAGAGACCCAGTACTTC
CAGRDIRKETQYF
>TRBV20-1|TRBD2|NA|TRBJ2-1
TGCAGTGCCTGGACTAGCGGGGGGTGGCGGGAGCAGTTCTTC
CSAWTSGGWREQFF
>TRBV24-1|TRBD1|NA|TRBJ2-2
TGTGCCACCAGTGACCCCGGGACAGGGAGTGCTTCCGGGGAGCTGTTTTTT
CATSDPGTGSASGELFF
>TRBV10-3|TRBD1|many|TRBJ1-4
TGTGCCATCAGTATTAGGGACAGGGCCTCAACTAATGAAAAACTGTTTTTT
CAISIRDRASTNEKLFF
>TRBV5-5|NA|many|TRBJ1-2
TGTGCCAGCAGCCCCGGACAAGACTTAGTTGGCTACACCTTC
CASSPGQDLVGYTF
>TRBV27|NA|few|TRBJ2-2
TGTGCCAGCAGTCTTGGACAGACTATTCCTAACACCGGGGAGCTGTTTTTT
CASSLGQTIPNTGELFF
>TRBV9|NA|many|TRBJ2-7
TGTGCCAGCAGCGTGGAAGGTTTCTCCTACGAGCAGTACTTC
CASSVEGFSYEQYF
>TRBV4-2|NA|NA|TRBJ2-7
TGTGCCAGCAGCCCACCGAGGGCAGGGGGGACCTACGAGCAGTACTTC
CASSPPRAGGTYEQYF
>TRBV20-1|NA|NA|TRBJ1-5
TGCAGTGCTAGGGCCGGTGGGCAGAATCAGCCCCAGCATTTT
CSARAGGQNQPQHF
>TRBV9|TRBD2|NA|TRBJ2-1
TGTGCCAGCAGCTCTTCGACTAGCGGGGTAGATACGCAGTTCTTC
CASSSSTSGVDTQFF
>TRBV5-1|TRBD1|NA|TRBJ1-1
TGCGCCAGCAGCTTGGACAGGGGAGTAGGTGGCGCTGAAGCTTTCTTT
CASSLDRGVGGAEAFF
>TRBV28|NA|many|TRBJ2-1
TGTGCCAGCAGTTCAGGGGATAACTCCTACAATGAGCAGTTCTTC
CASSSGDNSYNEQFF
>TRBV5-1|NA|NA|TRBJ2-7
TGCGCCAGCAGCCTGACAGGAGTCAACGAGCAGTACTTC
CASSLTGVNEQYF
>TRBV7-2|NA|NA|TRBJ2-3
TGTGCCAGCAGCTTAGCTACGACCACGGATACGCAGTATTTT
CASSLATTTDTQYF
>TRBV6-4|NA|once|TRBJ1-5
TGTGCCAGCAGTAGCGGGGGGGCCTACAATGAGCCCCAGCATTTT
CASSSGGAYNEPQHF
>TRBV6-5|NA|once|TRBJ1-2
TGTGCCTGCAGTTACTCGGGACACTATGGCTACACCTTT
CACSYSGHYGYTF
>TRBV14|TRBD2|many|TRBJ2-2
TGTGCCAGCAGCCCGGGACTAGGGGAGCTGTTTTTT
CASSPGLGELFF
>TRBV6-1|NA|many|TRBJ1-4
TGTGCCAGCAGTTTTAACAGGGAATTGTTGGAAAAACTGTTTTTT
CASSFNRELLEKLFF
>TRBV19|TRBD2|many|TRBJ2-1
TGTGCCAGTAGTATGGGGACTAGCGGGGATTACAATGAGCAGTTCTTC
CASSMGTSGDYNEQFF
>TRBV3-1|TRBD1|many|TRBJ2-5
TGTGCCAGCAGCCAAATTGGACAGGGAAAGGAGACCCAGTACTTC
CASSQIGQGKETQYF
>TRBV11-2|NA|NA|TRBJ2-2
TGTGCCAGCAGCTTAGGAGGGAACCTTGGGGAGCTGTTTTTT
CASSLGGNLGELFF
>TRBV19|NA|few|TRBJ2-3
TGTGCCAGTAACTCTAAGGTTGGAGGTACGCAGTATTTT
CASNSKVGGTQYF
>TRBV15|TRBD1|NA|TRBJ2-7
TGTGCCACCAGCAGAGCGGGACAGGGGAGCCTCGAGCAGTACTTC
CATSRAGQGSLEQYF
>TRBV2|TRBD1|medium-sized|TRBJ1-6
TGTGCCAGCAGTGAACTGGGACAGGGGAATTCACCCCTCCACTTT
CASSELGQGNSPLHF
>TRBV15|NA|medium-sized|TRBJ2-1
TGTGCCACCAGCAGAGATCAAGTCACGATAGCAGGGGTCAATGAGCAGTTCTTC
CATSRDQVTIAGVNEQFF
>TRBV6-5|NA|many|TRBJ1-5
TGTGCCAGCAGTTCCCGTCAGGGAGGGGGTCAGCCCCAGCATTTT
CASSSRQGGGQPQHF
>TRBV2|NA|many|TRBJ2-5
TGTGCCAGCAGTGAAGCTTTAGTATACGGGAAGACCCAGTACTTC
CASSEALVYGKTQYF
>TRBV15|NA|many|TRBJ2-4
TGTGCCACCAGCAGAGATATCTCACAGGGATTGGGGAACATTCAGTACTTC
CATSRDISQGLGNIQYF
>TRBV5-1|TRBD2|many|TRBJ2-3
TGCGCCAGCAGCTTGGGACTAGCGGGAGGCCTGGCCACAGATACGCAGTATTTT
CASSLGLAGGLATDTQYF
>TRBV3-1|NA|many|TRBJ1-1
TGTGCCAGCATTGGTGAAACTGAAGCTTTCTTT
CASIGETEAFF
>TRBV3-1|NA|NA|TRBJ2-1
TGTGCCAGCAGCCAAGAGGCGTCAGGGGAGCAGTTCTTC
CASSQEASGEQFF
>TRBV19|NA|medium-sized|TRBJ1-2
TGTGCCAGTAGTATGGGCGGCTATGGCTACACCTTC
CASSMGGYGYTF
>TRBV28|NA|many|TRBJ2-3
TGTGCCAGCAGTTCAGCGGCGGAGTCTTCTGCCGATACGCAGTATTTT
CASSSAAESSADTQYF
>TRBV29-1|NA|NA|TRBJ2-5
TGCAGCGTTAGGGGGGCGCGGGAGACCCAGTACTTC
CSVRGARETQYF
>TRBV7-6|TRBD1|many|TRBJ1-4
TGTGCCAGCGGCTCACAGACAGGGACGGGTGAAAAACTGTTTTTT
CASGSQTGTGEKLFF
>TRBV20-1|NA|NA|TRBJ1-5
TGCAGTGCCCTATTCACCCAAGAGACCCAGCATTTT
CSALFTQETQHF
>TRBV11-2|NA|many|TRBJ2-4
TGTGCCAGCACCTCCTGGCGGGAAAACATTCAGTACTTC
CASTSWRENIQYF
>TRBV5-6|TRBD2|many|TRBJ2-1
TGTGCCAGCATCAATCGGGGGGGACTACGGTCCTACAATGAGCAGTTCTTC
CASINRGGLRSYNEQFF
>TRBV20-1|TRBD1|NA|TRBJ2-7
TGCAGTGCTAGAGATCCTAGGACAGGGCTATACTACGAGCAGTACTTC
CSARDPRTGLYYEQYF